The 13 T cell receptor beta chains below were found in one sample sequenced in a study of T cell responses to AZD1222 COVID-19 vaccine (dated by TCRdb to 2020 to 2023). Library preparation employed the immunoSEQ multiplex PCR assay. TCRdb took over this immuneACCESS table, retaining in-frame rearrangements with V and J assigned. Such tables are incomplete; in checked studies, under half of the missing clones stem from an unresolved V gene, and the remainder is unexplained. For this sample the table gives 95,000 to 150,000 clones, of which under 85% were detected only once. Of the sample, 5% to 7% is held by the ten largest clones. The meaning of the sample's time point label: baseline before first vaccination. The sample here was peripheral blood, taken on day 0 of AZD1222 vaccination. All receptors derive from an adult in good health.

The V call is TRBV6-5, the J call TRBJ2-7; either TRBD1 or TRBD2 may supply D (5 bases each). The V end was cut by 0 bases, the J end by 3 bases, with 15 bases between. CDR1 MNHEY and CDR2 SVGAGI come from the germline V gene. The CDR3 has 16 residues. CDR3 in amino acids: CASSYSPGPGYYEQYF. CDR3 bases: TGTGCCAGCAGTTACTCCCCAGGGCCGGGGTACTACGAGCAGTACTTC.

The chain recombines TRBV20-1 with TRBJ2-1; D might be TRBD1 (5 bases). V lost 5 bases, J lost 7 bases, and 9 bases lay in between. Germline assignment: CDR1 DFQATT and CDR2 SNEGSKA (reference sequence). The CDR3 length is 11 residues. As DNA, the CDR3 is TGCAGTGCTTCGACAGAAAATGAGCAGTTCTTC. Translation gives CSASTENEQFF.

The J gene is TRBJ1-2, the V gene TRBV5-6, with a tentative D call TRBD1 (6 bases). V was shortened by 2 bases and J by 8 bases, with 19 bases between the two germline ends. Germline CDR1 reads SGHDT; CDR2 reads YYEEEE. The CDR3 spans 15 residues. The CDR3 region has the DNA TGTGCCAGCAGCTTTTATCCAGGGGCCCTCTACGGCTACACCTTC. It yields the protein CASSFYPGALYGYTF.

The chain carries TRBV30 and TRBJ2-2; a weak D match, TRBD2 (6 bases). The CDR3 is 13 amino acids. The germline gives CDR1 GTSNPN, CDR2 SVGIG (reference sequence). V was pared by 5 bases and J by 6 bases, with 13 bases between. This CDR3 is CAWRRGWAGELFF. The CDR3 DNA is TGTGCCTGGCGTCGGGGGTGGGCCGGGGAGCTGTTTTTT.

V gene TRBV5-4 combines with J gene TRBJ2-7; D tentatively reads TRBD1 or TRBD2 (5 bases each). CDR1 is SGHNT, CDR2 YYREEE, per germline (reference sequence). The V end was cut by 4 bases, the J end by 4 bases, with 15 bases between. The CDR3 sequence is 14 residues long. The CDR3: CASSPGLGNYEQYF. The CDR3 bases are TGTGCCAGCAGCCCGGGGCTAGGGAATTACGAGCAGTACTTC.

This clone was recorded only once. The chain recombines TRBV28 with TRBJ2-5, with TRBD1 as a possible D gene (5 bases). Trimming pared 3 bases from V and 6 bases from J, leaving 14 bases between. Germline-derived CDR1 and CDR2 are MDHEN and SYDVKM. The CDR3 loop spans 14 amino acids. CDR3 nucleotide sequence: TGTGCCAGCAGTTTTGGGGCCAAGGGGAAGACCCAGTACTTC. Protein sequence: CASSFGAKGKTQYF.

The rearrangement joins TRBV18 to TRBJ2-7, with TRBD1 identical over 11 bases. This CDR3 region has 15 residues. After removal of 4 bases from V and 4 bases from J, the junction contained 6 bases not matched to a gene. Germline V gives CDR1 KGHSH, CDR2 LQKENI. CDR3 DNA sequence: TGTGCCAGCTCACGGACCGGGACAGGGGGGTACGAGCAGTACTTC. This translates into CASSRTGTGGYEQYF.

The chain has TRBV4-3 and TRBJ1-4, with a weak D call TRBD1 (5 bases). CDR3 length: 16 amino acids. The germline gives CDR1 LGHNA, CDR2 YSLEER. V was shortened by 0 bases and J by 7 bases, with 15 bases between the two germline ends. CDR3 nucleotides: TGCGCCAGCAGCCAAGATATCGGGGGGGACCTTGAAAAACTGTTTTTT. Translated: CASSQDIGGDLEKLFF.

The chain employs TRBV5-5 and TRBJ1-2; TRBD1 agrees at 7 bases. The trim removed 4 bases at V and 14 bases at J, leaving 17 bases unmatched. This CDR3 spans 14 amino acids. Germline assignment: CDR1 SGHKS and CDR2 YYEKEE (reference sequence). The CDR3 bases are TGTGCCAGCAGCCCCCTCTCACATAGACAGGGCAATACCTTC. Amino acids: CASSPLSHRQGNTF.

Concerning this clone itself: Other DNA variants within this sample encode the same CDR3. This chain connects TRBV2 to TRBJ1-5; 10 nucleotides line up with TRBD1. The J segment lost 1 base and the V segment lost 9 bases, leaving 9 bases of the junction unmatched. This CDR3 has 16 amino acids. The V gene's germline CDR1 is SNHLY and CDR2 FYNNEI. The CDR3 sequence is CASTGQGRWSNQPQHF. The CDR3 DNA sequence: TGTGCCAGTACGGGACAGGGGCGATGGAGCAATCAGCCCCAGCATTTT.

The V gene is TRBV7-6, the J gene TRBJ1-1; 9 positions match TRBD1. CDR1 is SGHVS and CDR2 is FNYEAQ in the germline V gene. Trimming at V came to 5 bases and at J to 1 base, leaving 8 bases not matched to a gene. The CDR3 totals 16 residues. The CDR3 loop is CASSPTGTGTNTEAFF. As DNA, the CDR3 is TGTGCCAGCAGCCCTACCGGGACAGGGACGAACACTGAAGCTTTCTTT.

This chain joins TRBV30 and TRBJ1-6; D is undetermined. V lost 1 base, J lost 12 bases, and 13 bases lay in between. CDR1 GTSNPN and CDR2 SVGIG come from the germline V gene (reference sequence). This CDR3 has 13 residues. The CDR3 coding sequence is TGTGCCTGGAGTGATTGGGCTCACAAACCCCTCCACTTT. Translation: CAWSDWAHKPLHF.

The V call is TRBV7-2, the J call TRBJ2-7; 8 bases match TRBD1. The CDR3 sequence is 17 residues long. Germline trimming cut 5 bases from V and 7 bases from J; bases unmatched to any gene: 19. Germline-derived CDR1 and CDR2 are SGHTA and FQGNSA. DNA for the CDR3: TGTGCCAGCAGCCCACAATCCGGGACAGGCCTGTCGGGTGAGCAGTACTTC. It translates to CASSPQSGTGLSGEQYF. Filled out from reference TRBV7-2 and TRBJ2-7, the complete variable domain reads GAGVSQSPSNKVTEKGKDVELRCDPISGHTALYWYRQSLGQGLEFLIYFQGNSAPDKSGLPSDRFSAERTGGSVSTLTIQRTQQEDSAVYLCASSPQSGTGLSGEQYFGPGTRLTVT.